These 19 T cell receptor beta chains were all obtained from the same sample, sequenced in a study of T cell changes during pregnancy in multiple sclerosis. Profiling relied on immunoSEQ multiplex PCR, and the TCRdb table lists in-frame clones only, not all of them. The table lists 40,000 to 50,000 clones, approximately 93% of them singletons, with approximately 0.49% in the top ten. Sequenced here: CD4+ T cells from peripheral blood mononuclear cells, sampled in the first trimester of pregnancy. The source of these receptors is a female donor with multiple sclerosis, enrolled in a pregnancy study.

Remarks on this clone: The junction departs from germline at one end; a sequencing error may be responsible. The chain links TRBV29-1 to TRBJ2-2, with D perhaps TRBD2 (6 bases). CDR1 and CDR2 from the germline V gene are SQVTM and ANQGSEA. The CDR3 contains 11 residues. The CDR3 sequence is CAVGGSGELFF. As DNA, the CDR3 is TGTGCAGTTGGGGGGTCCGGGGAGCTGTTTTTT.

This clone has more than one count but fewer than ten. The chain uses TRBV11-2 and TRBJ2-2; D is perhaps TRBD1 (6 bases). The CDR3 is made up of 16 amino acids. Germline lookup yields CDR1 SGHAT and CDR2 FQNNGV. V was clipped by 1 base and J by 3 bases, with 12 bases between them. The DNA of the CDR3 is TGTGCCAGCAGCTTAGCTACAGGGATAGACACCGGGGAGCTGTTTTTT. This sequence encodes CASSLATGIDTGELFF. Drawing the rest from reference TRBV11-2 and TRBJ2-2, the complete variable domain is EAGVAQSPRYKIIEKRQSVAFWCNPISGHATLYWYQQILGQGPKLLIQFQNNGVVDDSQLPKDRFSAERLKGVDSTLKIQPAKLEDSAVYLCASSLATGIDTGELFFGEGSRLTVL.

The chain uses TRBV18 and TRBJ1-1, with TRBD1 identical over 10 bases. The J segment lost 3 bases and the V segment lost 2 bases, leaving 9 bases of the junction unmatched. This CDR3 spans 17 amino acids. CDR1 is KGHSH and CDR2 is LQKENI in the germline V gene. This CDR3 reads CASSPKGTGVKHTEAFF. CDR3 bases: TGTGCCAGCTCACCAAAAGGGACAGGGGTAAAACACACTGAAGCTTTCTTT.

The V gene is TRBV9, the J gene TRBJ1-6; the D gene is possibly TRBD1 (5 bases). Trimming left V 4 bases short and J 7 bases short, with 21 bases between. The CDR3 is 17 amino acids. The germline V gene encodes CDR1 SGDLS and CDR2 YYNGEE. CDR3 amino acids: CASSTSEAGPQNSPLHF. CDR3 bases: TGTGCCAGCAGCACCTCCGAAGCAGGGCCCCAGAATTCACCCCTCCACTTT.

This chain links TRBV30 with TRBJ2-5; 9 bases are shared with TRBD2. Germline V gene lookup returns CDR1 GTSNPN and CDR2 SVGIG (reference sequence). With 3 bases clipped from V and 0 bases from J, the junction kept 8 bases outside the gene matches. The CDR3 spans 16 residues. CDR3 protein: CAWSARGLANQETQYF. The DNA of the CDR3 is TGTGCCTGGAGCGCTCGCGGACTAGCGAACCAAGAGACCCAGTACTTC.

V is TRBV6-1 and J is TRBJ2-1; TRBD1 agrees at 11 bases. CDR1 and CDR2 (germline): MNHNS, SASEGT. V gave up 4 bases and J gave up 12 bases; unmatched junction bases: 5. The CDR3 extends over 13 amino acids. The CDR3 sequence is CASSGTGGLRQFF. The CDR3, as DNA: TGTGCCAGCAGTGGGACAGGGGGCCTTCGGCAGTTCTTC.

The chain carries TRBV7-3 and TRBJ2-2; D uncertain. This CDR3 region has 13 residues. Germline CDR1 and CDR2: SGHTA and FQGTGA. V lost 6 bases, J lost 2 bases, and 7 bases lay in between. The CDR3 region has the DNA TGTGCCAGCAGGCTACTAAACACCGGGGAGCTGTTTTTT. Translation: CASRLLNTGELFF.

The chain links TRBV15 to TRBJ1-1; D gene ambiguous. This CDR3 has 10 residues. Per germline, CDR1 LNHNV and CDR2 YYDKDF (reference sequence). With 7 bases removed from V and 10 bases from J, the gap between germline ends came to 10 bases. CDR3 DNA sequence: TGTGCCACCAATACAGTAGGAGCTTTCTTT. It yields the protein CATNTVGAFF.

This rearrangement joins TRBV16 to TRBJ1-2, with 7 bases aligning to TRBD1. Germline assignment: CDR1 KGHSY and CDR2 FQNENV. V lost 6 bases and J lost 5; bases outside the gene matches: 9. CDR3 length equals 14 residues. The chain's CDR3 is CASRPNTGDYGYTF. The CDR3 DNA reads as TGTGCCAGCAGACCAAATACAGGGGATTATGGCTACACCTTC.

J is TRBJ2-3 and V is TRBV10-3; D perhaps matches TRBD2 (6 bases). Trimming took off 9 bases at V and 2 bases at J, with 12 bases between the two ends. CDR3 length: 13 amino acids. Looked up from germline, CDR1 is ENHRY and CDR2 is SYGVKD. CDR3 in DNA: TGTGCCATGGCCGGGGGTCCCACAGATACGCAGTATTTT. Its translation: CAMAGGPTDTQYF.

V usage is TRBV7-8 and J usage is TRBJ1-6; no firm D call. In germline, CDR1 is SGHVS, CDR2 FQNEAQ. This CDR3 is built from 15 residues. Trimming cost V 4 bases and J 7 bases, with 14 bases left between them. For the CDR3, the DNA is TGTGCCAGCAGCTCCTGGCGGGTAGAAAATTCACCCCTCCACTTT. Encoded protein: CASSSWRVENSPLHF.

J is TRBJ1-2 and V is TRBV6-5; D gene uncertain. Trimming removed 8 bases from V and 6 bases from J, with 16 bases in between. Germline loops: CDR1 MNHEY, CDR2 SVGAGI. This CDR3 contains 13 residues. The CDR3 DNA follows: TGTGCCAGCTATAACACGGGGTTAGATGGCTACACCTTC. Encoded protein: CASYNTGLDGYTF.

The chain carries TRBV14 and TRBJ1-2; the D is unclear. V lost 3 bases, J lost 4 bases, and 12 bases lay in between. The CDR3 has 14 amino acids. Germline V CDR1 and CDR2: SGHDN, FVKESK. CDR3 coding DNA: TGTGCCAGCAGCCAGAGGCGTGAAGCCTATGGCTACACCTTC. It encodes CASSQRREAYGYTF.

The J gene is TRBJ2-3, the V gene TRBV5-6, with 14 positions matching TRBD2. J gave up 4 bases and V 4 bases, and 11 bases lay outside the gene matches. The germline CDR1 and CDR2 sequences are SGHDT and YYEEEE. This CDR3 is 18 amino acids long. The DNA of the CDR3 is TGTGCCAGCAGCCTGACCCCTTGGACTAGCGGGGGGTCAGATACGCAGTATTTT. This sequence encodes CASSLTPWTSGGSDTQYF. Supplemented by reference TRBV5-6 and TRBJ2-3, the full variable domain reads DAGVTQSPTHLIKTRGQQVTLRCSPKSGHDTVSWYQQALGQGPQFIFQYYEEEERQRGNFPDRFSGHQFPNYSSELNVNALLLGDSALYLCASSLTPWTSGGSDTQYFGPGTRLTVL.

The chain has TRBV5-8 and TRBJ2-7; D remains unclear. Per the germline V gene, CDR1 is SGHTS and CDR2 is YDEGEE. The CDR3 has 13 residues. V lost 0 bases to trimming and J lost 6 bases, with 10 bases between them. This chain's CDR3 is CASSLVPMREQYF. The CDR3 DNA sequence: TGTGCCAGCAGCTTGGTCCCGATGCGCGAGCAGTACTTC.

This sequence joins TRBV6-5 and TRBJ2-2; a possible D gene is TRBD1 (6 bases). CDR1 and CDR2 (germline): MNHEY, SVGAGI. Trimming cost V 1 base and J 5 bases, with 11 bases left between them. The CDR3 consists of 15 residues. CDR3 region: CASSYWGRKTGELFF. The CDR3 DNA reads as TGTGCCAGCAGTTACTGGGGGCGCAAGACCGGGGAGCTGTTTTTT.

This rearrangement joins TRBV19 to TRBJ2-5, with 11 bases fitting TRBD1. The V gene's germline CDR1 is LNHDA and CDR2 SQIVND (reference sequence). This CDR3 spans 13 amino acids. The V segment lost 6 bases and the J segment 4 bases; nucleotides outside the gene matches: 1. As DNA, the CDR3 is TGTGCCAGTAGGGACAGGGGGCGAGAGACCCAGTACTTC. Amino acid sequence: CASRDRGRETQYF.

This clone appeared once. V usage is TRBV5-6 and J usage is TRBJ1-3; TRBD1 might be the D (5 bases). V lost 1 base and J lost 8, with 19 bases in between. CDR1 and CDR2 (germline): SGHDT, YYEEEE. This CDR3 is built from 16 residues. The CDR3 sequence is CASSLIQGPSAHTIYF. The DNA for the CDR3 is TGTGCCAGCAGCTTGATTCAGGGTCCCTCTGCCCACACCATATATTTT.

The J gene is TRBJ1-2, the V gene TRBV2; D is unclear. The CDR3 has 11 residues. From germline, CDR1 is SNHLY and CDR2 FYNNEI. Trimming removed 3 bases at V and 5 bases at J, with 4 bases between. The CDR3 is CASSDLYGYTF. The CDR3 nucleotides read TGTGCCAGCAGTGATCTATATGGCTACACCTTC.